This T cell receptor beta chain was identified during a study of T-cell memory formation after mild COVID-19. As for the study in general: TCR clusters were mostly donor specific.

The J segment lost 5 bases and the V segment lost 2 bases, leaving 4 bases of the junction unmatched. The length of the CDR3 is 15 residues. Germline V gene lookup returns CDR1 SEHNR and CDR2 FQNEAQ (reference sequence). At least ten counts were recorded for this clonotype. Its antigen remains unidentified. Study-wide results and limits: A subset of responding clones appeared in pre-infection memory, suggesting cross-reactive memory joined. Proof of SARS-CoV-2 specificity was absent for the second-wave clones that crested on day 37.

It was 5'RACE with constant-segment primers that produced the TCR alpha and TCR beta cDNA libraries, which carried sample barcodes and UMIs. TCRdb reprocessed the 5' RACE reads with MiXCR, giving one entry per CDR3 protein. Of some 300,000 distinct CDR3 sequences listed, around 20% were seen once; the top ten hold around 23%. The sample taken for sequencing was PBMCs or a T cell subset sorted from them (not recorded which). J is TRBJ2-1 and V is TRBV7-9; 9 nucleotides align to TRBD2. This TCR derives from a man aged 18 to 29 who had mild COVID-19 (a few samples of this study predate the infection). Cell type and time point are not known. DNA for the CDR3: TGTGCCAGCAGCTTAATGGCGGGGGGGCACAATGAGCAGTTCTTC. Protein: CASSLMAGGHNEQFF.